This is a list of T cell receptor beta chains from one sample in a study of blood T cell repertoires in COVID-19. Sequenced by immunoSEQ multiplex PCR; TCRdb stores in-frame clones only, minus some. The sample records roughly 250,000 clones, around 83% being singletons. The sequenced material came from peripheral blood. The receptor source for this set is a woman in her forties who had recovered from COVID-19. CDR3s include the opening cysteine and the closing phenylalanine or tryptophan. The order of the fields is clone size, V gene, CDR3 protein. Only part of the rows carry a size: once, few, many, or a class if the clone is expanded.

clone_size: .; v_call: TRBV6-5; cdr3_aa: CASSYGRDEQFF
clone_size: .; v_call: TRBV7-2; cdr3_aa: CASAVQGARNEQFF
clone_size: .; v_call: TRBV29-1; cdr3_aa: CSVDSVQGSYNEQFF
clone_size: once; v_call: TRBV13; cdr3_aa: CASSLEGLAGGNSPSTDTQYF
clone_size: .; v_call: TRBV2; cdr3_aa: CASAGGRIGDEQYF
clone_size: .; v_call: TRBV10-3; cdr3_aa: CAISESGGTGVEQYF
clone_size: .; v_call: TRBV5-4; cdr3_aa: CASNSQVQSGYTF
clone_size: once; v_call: TRBV28; cdr3_aa: CASRRVADSYNEQFF
clone_size: .; v_call: TRBV5-4; cdr3_aa: CASSLGGGQGFTSGNTIYF
clone_size: .; v_call: TRBV3-1/TRBV3-2; cdr3_aa: CASQRQGNSYEQYF
clone_size: once; v_call: TRBV18; cdr3_aa: CASSLGRDSGNTIYF
clone_size: .; v_call: TRBV28; cdr3_aa: CASSLRLQGDQPQHF
clone_size: .; v_call: TRBV15; cdr3_aa: CATSRDGDTDTQYF
clone_size: .; v_call: TRBV6-5; cdr3_aa: CASSYSPDRNGYTF
clone_size: few; v_call: TRBV6-5; cdr3_aa: CASSRRTGGQETQYF
clone_size: .; v_call: TRBV20-1; cdr3_aa: CSASRQGSYNEQFF
clone_size: .; v_call: TRBV9; cdr3_aa: CASSVGQGTGELFF
clone_size: .; v_call: TRBV12-2; cdr3_aa: CASRQWTAPYNSPLHF
clone_size: .; v_call: TRBV5-5; cdr3_aa: CASSLATGTDTQYF
clone_size: .; v_call: TRBV19; cdr3_aa: CASSAGSGNTIYF
clone_size: .; v_call: TRBV2; cdr3_aa: CASSYLEEKLFF
clone_size: .; v_call: TRBV3-1/TRBV3-2; cdr3_aa: CASSQNGQSSQPQHF
clone_size: .; v_call: TRBV7-9; cdr3_aa: CASSSSGATDTQYF
clone_size: .; v_call: TRBV28; cdr3_aa: CASSFLMSVVARYEQYF
clone_size: .; v_call: TRBV28; cdr3_aa: CASSEPPGEEKLFF
clone_size: .; v_call: TRBV6-6; cdr3_aa: CASSYSGDKNTEAFF
clone_size: .; v_call: TRBV30; cdr3_aa: CAWSVSRNQPQHF
clone_size: .; v_call: TRBV5-4; cdr3_aa: CASSKDSTSSYNSPLHF
clone_size: .; v_call: TRBV28; cdr3_aa: CASTFGDRLAGYTF
clone_size: .; v_call: TRBV5-1; cdr3_aa: CASREGQIYGSYTF
clone_size: .; v_call: TRBV30; cdr3_aa: CAWSPRGQEQFF
clone_size: .; v_call: TRBV4-2; cdr3_aa: CASSQERDSPLHF
clone_size: .; v_call: TRBV5-1; cdr3_aa: CASSPGGDGNTIYF
clone_size: .; v_call: TRBV5-4; cdr3_aa: CASSFFLARRPGAGYTF
clone_size: .; v_call: TRBV7-9; cdr3_aa: CASSANRGSSMNTEAFF
clone_size: .; v_call: TRBV7-9; cdr3_aa: CASSFLRDTRLF